This T cell receptor beta chain was found in a study of blood T cells in healthy people across ages. There are a few counts of this clonotype. Antigen: not known. Together with a sample-barcoded 5' primer, a J-beta primer mix was included in a second PCR lasting about 7 to 11 cycles. MiXCR was run by TCRdb on the 5' RACE reads, yielding one entry per CDR3 protein. The table lists 1,500,000 or so distinct CDR3 sequences, 40% to 45% of them singletons, with about 4% in the top ten. Whole-study findings and limits: Since the PBMCs were unsorted, naive and antigen-experienced cells could not be conclusively compared. Roughly linearly, TCR beta diversity per million T cells fell as age increased.

The study recruited healthy Caucasian donors from Russia who were aged roughly 6 to 95. Isolated PBMCs totaled at least 7 million in each sample. Trimming pared 2 bases from V and 1 base from J, leaving 9 bases between. From germline, CDR1 is MNHNS and CDR2 SASEGT. The CDR3 is made up of 15 amino acids. Sequenced: blood. The chain couples TRBV6-1 to TRBJ2-1; D gene unclear. The receptor's source is a woman aged 18-29 years in good health. CDR3 protein: CASSEPLGSYNEQFF. CDR3 nucleotides: TGTGCCAGCAGTGAACCGTTGGGATCCTACAATGAGCAGTTCTTC.